The 29 T cell receptor beta chains given below trace back to one sample, sequenced in a study of T-cell memory formation after mild COVID-19. TCRdb passed the 5' RACE reads through MiXCR, listing each CDR3 protein once. The repertoire includes fewer than 300,000 distinct CDR3 sequences, around 15% of them detected once, and roughly 21% sits in the top ten. The specimen was PBMCs or a T cell subset sorted from them (not recorded which). These receptors all come from a man younger than 35 who had mild COVID-19 (a few samples of this study predate the infection). Cell type and time point are not known.

This clonotype came up many times. The V call is TRBV7-2, the J call TRBJ2-2; possible D gene TRBD2, 6 bases. V lost 2 bases, J lost 5 bases, and 12 bases lay in between. The germline V gene has CDR1 SGHTA and CDR2 FQGNSA. This CDR3 region has 15 residues. This chain's CDR3 is CASSLSGHATGELFF. The CDR3 DNA reads TGTGCCAGCAGCTTAAGCGGGCACGCTACCGGGGAGCTGTTTTTT.

In its sample, this clonotype was seen a few times. V usage is TRBV9 and J usage is TRBJ2-5; 11 nucleotides agree with TRBD2. Unmatched junction bases numbered 2, after V lost 3 bases and J lost 4 bases. Germline assignment: CDR1 SGDLS and CDR2 YYNGEE. The CDR3 covers 14 residues. The CDR3: CASSGGTSGETQYF. CDR3 bases: TGTGCCAGCAGCGGGGGGACTAGCGGAGAGACCCAGTACTTC.

There are a few counts of this clonotype. The gene calls are TRBV4-3 and TRBJ2-4, with D unclear. CDR1 and CDR2 (germline): LGHNA, YSLEER. V was cut by 0 bases and J by 0 bases, with 9 bases left in between. This CDR3 has 16 residues. CDR3 nucleotides: TGCGCCAGCAGCCAAGATAACAGACAAGCCAAAAACATTCAGTACTTC. This sequence encodes CASSQDNRQAKNIQYF.

This clonotype was picked up a small number of times. V usage is TRBV5-1 and J usage is TRBJ1-1, with D unclear. The CDR3 is made up of 15 amino acids. Germline-derived CDR1 and CDR2 are SGHRS and YFSETQ. V was clipped by 4 bases and J by 4 bases, with 17 bases between them. Here the CDR3 reads CASSPMTTPATEAFF. The CDR3 DNA reads as TGCGCCAGCAGCCCGATGACAACCCCCGCCACTGAAGCTTTCTTT.

This clonotype was found a few times. V gene TRBV5-1 combines with J gene TRBJ2-4; 9 positions agree with TRBD1. Germline values: CDR1 SGHRS, CDR2 YFSETQ. V gave up 4 bases and J gave up 1 base; unmatched junction bases: 15. CDR3 length: 19 residues. DNA for the CDR3: TGCGCCAGCAGCGTCCGGGACAGGGACCCATCTCGGGCCAAAAACATTCAGTACTTC. It specifies CASSVRDRDPSRAKNIQYF.

This chain connects TRBV20-1 to TRBJ2-2, with D unclear. Trimming removed 5 bases at V and 4 bases at J, with 14 bases between. The CDR3 length is 14 residues. Looked up from germline, CDR1 is DFQATT and CDR2 is SNEGSKA (reference sequence). This chain's CDR3 is CSAGPPDGTGELFF. CDR3 bases: TGCAGTGCTGGACCACCGGACGGCACCGGGGAGCTGTTTTTT.

This clonotype was observed many times. In nucleotides, the CDR3 is TGTGCCAGCAGTGGGAGCTTAAACACTGAAGCTTTCTTT. This gives the protein CASSGSLNTEAFF. The chain carries TRBV4-2 and TRBJ1-1; D is unresolved. V lost 6 bases and J 2 bases, leaving 10 bases between the germline ends. CDR3 length: 13 residues. Per germline, CDR1 LGHNA and CDR2 YNFKEQ.

This clonotype has only a few counts. This chain joins TRBV6-5 and TRBJ2-3; D is tentatively TRBD1 or TRBD2 (6 bases each). Germline values: CDR1 MNHEY, CDR2 SVGAGI. The CDR3 loop spans 15 amino acids. The V gene lost 0 bases and the J gene lost 6 bases, with 13 bases spanning the gap. As DNA, the CDR3 is TGTGCCAGCAGTTACTCGAAGGGGGGCCGGGATACGCAGTATTTT. The encoded protein is CASSYSKGGRDTQYF.

Only a few counts were recorded for this clonotype. V is TRBV4-3 and J is TRBJ1-2, with D perhaps TRBD1 (6 bases). V was clipped by 3 bases and J by 4 bases, with 18 bases between them. The CDR3 totals 16 residues. Germline CDR1 reads LGHNA; CDR2 reads YSLEER. The CDR3 protein is CASSQAGNREPYGYTF. CDR3 coding DNA: TGCGCCAGCAGCCAGGCCGGGAACAGGGAACCCTATGGCTACACCTTC.

The sample holds many counts of this clonotype. This chain connects TRBV5-1 to TRBJ2-1; TRBD2 matches at 7 bases. Germline CDR1 SGHRS, CDR2 YFSETQ. The CDR3 consists of 15 residues. Losses at the gene ends were 0 bases for V and 4 bases for J; bases not matched to a gene: 4. The CDR3 here is CASSLEGTKYNEQFF. The DNA for the CDR3 is TGCGCCAGCAGCTTGGAGGGGACTAAATACAATGAGCAGTTCTTC.

The chain couples TRBV2 to TRBJ2-3; no reliable D call. From germline, CDR1 is SNHLY and CDR2 FYNNEI. This CDR3 comprises 14 residues. The ends were cut back, 8 bases at V and 5 bases at J, with 17 bases in the middle. In DNA form, the CDR3 reads TGTGCCAGCCTCCGAACACCCTCCGGAGATACGCAGTATTTT. This gives the protein CASLRTPSGDTQYF.

CDR3 loop: CASSYVPTGSTEAFF. In DNA, the CDR3 is TGTGCCAGCAGTTACGTCCCTACAGGGAGCACTGAAGCTTTCTTT. This chain uses TRBV6-2 or TRBV6-3 with TRBJ1-1, with D maybe TRBD1 (6 bases). The ends were cut back, 2 bases at V and 4 bases at J, with 14 bases in the middle. Germline V gene sequence: CDR1 MNHEY, CDR2 SVGEGT. The CDR3 is 15 residues long.

This clonotype occurred many times. The gene calls are TRBV5-1 and TRBJ2-2; 9 bases are a match to TRBD1. Germline values: CDR1 SGHRS, CDR2 YFSETQ. J lost 5 bases, V lost 3 bases, and 5 bases had no gene match. The CDR3 loop spans 15 amino acids. DNA for the CDR3: TGCGCCAGCAGCTCTCGGACAGGGGTTACCGGGGAGCTGTTTTTT. This encodes CASSSRTGVTGELFF.

This clonotype turned up a few times. This chain connects TRBV6-2 or TRBV6-3 to TRBJ2-1; D gene uncertain. With 2 bases removed from V and 8 bases from J, the gap between germline ends came to 10 bases. Germline CDR1 and CDR2: MNHEY and SVGEGT. This CDR3 is 13 amino acids long. The CDR3 protein is CASSYAQSDEQFF. The CDR3 DNA is TGTGCCAGCAGTTACGCCCAGTCGGATGAGCAGTTCTTC.

This rearrangement joins TRBV24-1 to TRBJ2-1; possible D gene TRBD2, 6 bases. The CDR3 runs to 14 residues. Between the trimmed V and J ends, which lost 5 bases and 7 bases, there was a span of 14 bases. The germline V gene encodes CDR1 KGHDR and CDR2 SFDVKD. The DNA of the CDR3 is TGTGCCACCAGTGTGGTCACTGGGAGGAATGAGCAGTTCTTC. Translating it yields CATSVVTGRNEQFF.

The chain links TRBV6-5 to TRBJ1-6; D gene uncertain. CDR1 and CDR2 from the germline V gene are MNHEY and SVGAGI. CDR3 length equals 16 residues. Trimming pared 4 bases from V and 0 bases from J, leaving 10 bases between. The CDR3 region has the DNA TGTGCCAGCAGTTCCTCATGGAGCTCCTATAATTCACCCCTCCACTTT. Its protein product is CASSSSWSSYNSPLHF.

In this sample, this clonotype turned up many times. The chain recombines TRBV7-9 with TRBJ2-3; the D is unclear. Trimming pared 8 bases from V and 3 bases from J, leaving 18 bases between. The CDR3 loop spans 15 amino acids. Germline loops: CDR1 SEHNR, CDR2 FQNEAQ (reference sequence). The CDR3 sequence: CASGPRGFGTDTQYF. The DNA for the CDR3 is TGTGCCAGCGGTCCGAGAGGTTTTGGGACAGATACGCAGTATTTT.

The chain joins TRBV15 to TRBJ2-4; the D gene could be TRBD1 or TRBD2 (5 bases each). The CDR3 sequence is 14 residues long. V was cut by 3 bases and J by 8 bases, with 14 bases left in between. Germline V CDR1 and CDR2: LNHNV, YYDKDF (reference sequence). CDR3 DNA: TGTGCCACCAGCAGCAAGGGACGGTCCGACATTCAGTACTTC. It specifies CATSSKGRSDIQYF.

The V and J genes are TRBV5-6 and TRBJ2-5; D perhaps matches TRBD1 (5 bases). The ends were cut back, 4 bases at V and 3 bases at J, with 16 bases in the middle. Germline V gives CDR1 SGHDT, CDR2 YYEEEE. The CDR3 length is 15 residues. CDR3: CASSLLRSQEETQYF. The CDR3 nucleotides read TGTGCCAGCAGCCTTCTCCGCTCACAGGAAGAGACCCAGTACTTC.

The V call is TRBV7-2, the J call TRBJ1-2; 10 bases match TRBD1. The CDR3 has 15 residues. The germline gives CDR1 SGHTA, CDR2 FQGNSA. V lost 5 bases to trimming and J lost 8 bases; unmatched junction nucleotides: 11. In DNA form, the CDR3 reads TGTGCCAGCAGCCCCGCGACCGGGACAGGGGTCGGCTACACCTTC. Encoded protein: CASSPATGTGVGYTF.

The genes are TRBV28 and TRBJ2-7, with D perhaps given as TRBD1 or TRBD2 (8 bases each). The V gene's germline CDR1 is MDHEN and CDR2 SYDVKM. The CDR3 has 16 amino acids. V shed 6 bases and J shed 2 bases, with 20 bases lying between them. CDR3 protein: CASSQGGGTGAYEQYV. DNA for the CDR3: TGTGCCAGCAGCCAAGGCGGGGGGACAGGTGCCTACGAGCAGTACGTC.

This clonotype was counted only a few times. The chain combines TRBV4-2 with TRBJ2-7, with 8 bases matching TRBD2. The CDR3 sequence is 15 residues long. The germline V gene encodes CDR1 LGHNA and CDR2 YNFKEQ. V shed 0 bases, J shed 0 bases, and the junction held 1 base outside the gene matches. The CDR3 sequence is CASSQEGTSSYEQYF. The CDR3 coding sequence is TGTGCCAGCAGCCAAGAGGGGACTAGCTCCTACGAGCAGTACTTC.

The V gene is TRBV20-1, the J gene TRBJ2-3; D is tentatively TRBD1 or TRBD2 (6 bases each). Germline V CDR1 and CDR2: DFQATT, SNEGSKA (reference sequence). V was trimmed by 7 bases and J by 10 bases, leaving 15 bases between them. The CDR3 totals 11 residues. The CDR3, as DNA: TGCAGTGGAGGGTCCGGGGGCGCGCAGTATTTT. As protein: CSGGSGGAQYF.

This clonotype was seen at least ten times. This chain connects TRBV7-9 to TRBJ2-3; D not certain. This CDR3 comprises 12 residues. Deletions cut 6 bases from V and 5 bases from J, with 9 bases between. Per the germline V gene, CDR1 is SEHNR and CDR2 is FQNEAQ (reference sequence). The CDR3 loop is CASSRLGDTQYF. The CDR3 nucleotides read TGTGCCAGCAGTCGGCTAGGAGATACGCAGTATTTT.

This clonotype was detected ten times or more. The V gene is TRBV18, the J gene TRBJ2-1; no reliable D call. Trimming took off 3 bases at V and 0 bases at J, with 12 bases between the two ends. The CDR3 runs to 16 residues. Germline V gives CDR1 KGHSH, CDR2 LQKENI. In DNA form, the CDR3 reads TGTGCCAGCTCACCCTTCCCGCCGAGCTCCTACAATGAGCAGTTCTTC. It yields the protein CASSPFPPSSYNEQFF.

The chain carries TRBV7-2 and TRBJ1-5; a possible D gene is TRBD1 (5 bases). The CDR3 is 16 amino acids. V dropped 5 bases and J dropped 4 bases, with 18 bases sitting between them. Germline V CDR1 and CDR2: SGHTA, FQGNSA. The CDR3 sequence is CASSATAGWANQPQHF. DNA of the CDR3: TGTGCCAGCAGCGCCACGGCAGGGTGGGCGAATCAGCCCCAGCATTTT. The full variable domain, completed using reference TRBV7-2 and TRBJ1-5, is GAGVSQSPSNKVTEKGKDVELRCDPISGHTALYWYRQSLGQGLEFLIYFQGNSAPDKSGLPSDRFSAERTGGSVSTLTIQRTQQEDSAVYLCASSATAGWANQPQHFGDGTRLSIL.

The rearrangement joins TRBV5-1 to TRBJ1-1; no clear D. This CDR3 region has 14 residues. Germline CDR1 is SGHRS and CDR2 is YFSETQ. The germline V and J ends were trimmed by 0 bases and 2 bases, with 8 bases remaining between them. The CDR3 protein is CASSLGLANTEAFF. As DNA, the CDR3 is TGCGCCAGCAGCTTGGGTCTGGCTAACACTGAAGCTTTCTTT.

This clonotype was seen only a few times. V is TRBV20-1 and J is TRBJ2-5, with 7 bases matching TRBD1. CDR1 is DFQATT and CDR2 is SNEGSKA in the germline V gene (reference sequence). This CDR3 has 12 amino acids. J was trimmed by 6 bases and V by 6 bases; bases with no gene match: 7. CDR3 amino acids: CSATGTVKTQYF. CDR3 bases: TGCAGTGCGACCGGGACAGTAAAGACCCAGTACTTC.

CDR3 nucleotides: TGCGCCAGCAGCAAGGGACTGGCGCCGGGAGATACGCAGTATTTT. Its protein product is CASSKGLAPGDTQYF. The chain has TRBV4-3 and TRBJ2-3; perhaps TRBD2 as D (6 bases). The CDR3 contains 15 residues. V lost 5 bases, J lost 5 bases, and 17 bases lay in between. The V gene's germline CDR1 is LGHNA and CDR2 YSLEER.